The rows below give T cell receptor beta chains drawn from one sample of a study of blood T cell repertoires in COVID-19. Data came from immunoSEQ multiplex PCR; TCRdb stores just in-frame clones and leaves some out. The data contain around 94,000 clones, more than 85% of them singletons. Sequencing was done on a sample of peripheral blood. The receptor set was obtained from a young man with acute or convalescent COVID-19. CDR3s include the opening cysteine and the closing phenylalanine or tryptophan. D genes are given only for firm matches. The listing skips clone size in some rows; elsewhere it reads once, few, many or a size class.

>TRBD1|TRBJ1-4|NA|TRBV6-5
TGTGCCAGCAGTTACCCGGGACAGGGGAGCGAAAAACTGTTTTTT
CASSYPGQGSEKLFF
>TRBD1|TRBJ1-3|NA|TRBV3-1/TRBV3-2
TGTGCCAGCAGCCCCGTGGTCATGGGGACAGGGGACTTCTCTGGAAACACCATATATTTT
CASSPVVMGTGDFSGNTIYF
>TRBD1|TRBJ2-3|once|TRBV7-9
TGTGCCAGCAGCTTAGGGCAGGGGGCGAGAGATACGCAGTATTTT
CASSLGQGARDTQYF
>TRBD1|TRBJ1-1|NA|TRBV19
TGTGCCAGTAGTATGGACAGGGGGTACACTGAAGCTTTCTTT
CASSMDRGYTEAFF
>NA|TRBJ1-4|NA|TRBV9
TGTGCCAGCAGCGTAGGGAGGGCTTTGCGGGAAAAACTGTTTTTT
CASSVGRALREKLFF
>NA|TRBJ2-3|NA|TRBV30
TGTGCCTGGAGTGTACTCGCGACTAGTAAAACAGATACGCAGTATTTT
CAWSVLATSKTDTQYF
>TRBD1|TRBJ2-4|NA|TRBV2
TGTGCCAGCAGTGGGGGACAGCAAAACATTCAGTACTTC
CASSGGQQNIQYF
>NA|TRBJ1-4|NA|TRBV5-1
TGCGCCAGCAGCCGGGACATTGCAACTAATGAAAAACTGTTTTTT
CASSRDIATNEKLFF
>NA|TRBJ1-5|NA|TRBV7-9
TGTGCCAGCAGCTCAACAGGGAGCAATCAGCCCCAGCATTTT
CASSSTGSNQPQHF
>TRBD1|TRBJ2-5|NA|TRBV5-1
TGCGCCAGCAGCTCCCTCATGACAGGGGGCGAAGAGACCCAGTACTTC
CASSSLMTGGEETQYF
>TRBD2|TRBJ2-3|few|TRBV6-4
TGTGCCAGCAGTACTAGCGGGGGGGCAGATACGCAGTATTTT
CASSTSGGADTQYF
>TRBD2|TRBJ2-7|NA|TRBV5-6
TGTGCCAGCAGCCCCGTGGCGGGGGGGAAGCAGTACTTC
CASSPVAGGKQYF
>TRBD1|TRBJ2-5|NA|TRBV18
TGTGCCAGCTCACAACCGGGACAGGTCCCTCAAGAGACCCAGTACTTC
CASSQPGQVPQETQYF
>NA|TRBJ1-1|NA|TRBV5-5
TGTGCCAGCAGCCAAAGCAGGAACATGAACACTGAAGCTTTCTTT
CASSQSRNMNTEAFF
>NA|TRBJ1-4|NA|TRBV18
TGTGCCAGCTCACGTGTTCCTGCAACTAATGAAAAACTGTTTTTT
CASSRVPATNEKLFF
>TRBD1|TRBJ2-1|NA|TRBV7-6
TGTGCCAGCAGCCCAACCACCGGGACAGAAGATGAGCAGTTCTTC
CASSPTTGTEDEQFF
>NA|TRBJ1-2|NA|TRBV21-1
TGTGCCAGCAGCTACAGGCCGCAGGGGGAAGCTAACTATGGCTACACCTTC
CASSYRPQGEANYGYTF
>NA|TRBJ2-7|NA|TRBV19
TGTGCCAGTAGTACGGGGGTATCCAAAGACTACGAGCAGTACTTC
CASSTGVSKDYEQYF
>NA|TRBJ1-2|NA|TRBV4-1
TGCGCCAGCAGCCAAGGGAGACAGGAGAACTATGGCTACACCTTC
CASSQGRQENYGYTF
>TRBD2|TRBJ2-1|few|TRBV7-6
TGTGCCAGCAGCTTAGTGGCTAGCGGGAGTAGGTACAATGAGCAGTTCTTC
CASSLVASGSRYNEQFF
>NA|TRBJ1-1|NA|TRBV19
TGTGCCAGTAGTCGGAGGGAATTCGCATTGAACACTGAAGCTTTCTTT
CASSRREFALNTEAFF
>TRBD2|TRBJ2-7|NA|TRBV2
TGTGCCAGCAGTGCCACTAGCGGGGGGCCCTCCTACGAGCAGTACTTC
CASSATSGGPSYEQYF
>TRBD1|TRBJ1-2|NA|TRBV29-1
TGCAGCGTCCGAGAAGGGGGCAGCTATGGCTACACCTTC
CSVREGGSYGYTF
>NA|TRBJ1-2|NA|TRBV30
TGTGCCTGGAGTGTCGCCCCTGGGACTAACGGCTACACCTTC
CAWSVAPGTNGYTF
>NA|TRBJ1-1|NA|TRBV11-2
TGTGCCAGCAGCTTAGCCTCGGTAGCTTTCTTT
CASSLASVAFF
>NA|TRBJ2-5|NA|TRBV20-1
TGCAGTGCTAGTGGGGCCAGCCAAGAGACCCAGTACTTC
CSASGASQETQYF
>NA|TRBJ1-2|NA|TRBV6-5
TGTGCCAGCAGTTATAAGTTCTCTCTATGGTACTATGGCTACACCTTC
CASSYKFSLWYYGYTF
>TRBD1|TRBJ1-4|NA|TRBV2
TGTGCCAGCAGGGACAGGGGAGACTTTGAAAAACTGTTTTTT
CASRDRGDFEKLFF
>TRBD1|TRBJ2-7|NA|TRBV10-3
TGTGCCATCAGTGACAGACAGGGGGCTCCCTACGAGCAGTACTTC
CAISDRQGAPYEQYF
>NA|TRBJ1-6|NA|TRBV5-6
TGTGCCAGCAGCTTGGTCGGTGGGGAGTATAATTCACCCCTCCACTTT
CASSLVGGEYNSPLHF
>NA|TRBJ1-6|NA|TRBV5-5
TGTGCCAGCAGCCCCGGTTCTTATAATTCACCCCTCCACTTT
CASSPGSYNSPLHF
>TRBD1|TRBJ1-1|NA|TRBV6-5
TGTGCCAGCGGGACAGCCGGTGGCACTGAAGCTTTCTTT
CASGTAGGTEAFF
>TRBD1|TRBJ1-6|NA|TRBV2
TGTGCCAGCAGTCGATGGCAACAGGGGCTAAATTCACCCCTCCACTTT
CASSRWQQGLNSPLHF
>TRBD2|TRBJ2-7|few|TRBV30
TGTGCCTGGAGTGGTCTAGCGGGGGGGATCTACGAGCAGTACTTC
CAWSGLAGGIYEQYF
>NA|TRBJ2-5|NA|TRBV30
TGTGCCTGGATCCAACAGGGTAAAGAGACCCAGTACTTC
CAWIQQGKETQYF
>TRBD1|TRBJ1-2|NA|TRBV6-5
TGTGCCAGCAGTTACTCGAGGACAGGATCACTCTATGGCTACACCTTC
CASSYSRTGSLYGYTF
>TRBD1|TRBJ1-5|once|TRBV29-1
TGCAGCGTTCAACAGGGGGGCAATCAGCCCCAGCATTTT
CSVQQGGNQPQHF